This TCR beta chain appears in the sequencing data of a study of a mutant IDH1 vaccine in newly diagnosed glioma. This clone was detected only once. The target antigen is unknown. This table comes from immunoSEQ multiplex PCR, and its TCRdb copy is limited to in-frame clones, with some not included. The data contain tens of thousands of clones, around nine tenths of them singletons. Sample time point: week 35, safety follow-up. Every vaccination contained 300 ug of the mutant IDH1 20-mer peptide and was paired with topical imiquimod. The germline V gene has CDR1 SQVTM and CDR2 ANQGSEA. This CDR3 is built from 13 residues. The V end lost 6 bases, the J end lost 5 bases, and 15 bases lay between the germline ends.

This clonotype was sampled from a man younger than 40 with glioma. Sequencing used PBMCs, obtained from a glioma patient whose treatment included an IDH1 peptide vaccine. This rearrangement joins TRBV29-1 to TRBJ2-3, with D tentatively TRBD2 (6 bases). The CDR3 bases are TGCAGCGTGAGGGAGGCTGGGGGAGATACGCAGTATTTT. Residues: CSVREAGGDTQYF.